These T cell receptor beta chains were read from a single sample in a study of T cell repertoires in cytomegalovirus infection. Their specific antigens are unknown. TCRdb re-called the reads through MiXCR, storing one row per CDR3 protein. The sample shows around 360,000 distinct CDR3 sequences, approximately 35% of them seen only once. The sequencing here drew on cultured PBMCs, taken from culture after CMV antigen stimulation. These receptors were collected from a human donor in good health (CMV status not recorded). Some clones in this sample may be carry-over from other donors' samples. CDR3s include the opening cysteine and the closing phenylalanine or tryptophan. Fields, in order: clone size, V gene, D gene, J gene, CDR3 DNA, CDR3 protein. D genes are given only for firm matches. Part of the rows lack a size; the others show once, few, many or a class for expanded clones.

-	TRBV12-3/TRBV12-4	-	TRBJ1-5	TGTGCCAGCAGTTTAGACAGAACACAGCCCCAGCATTTT	CASSLDRTQPQHF
few	TRBV24-1	-	TRBJ1-5	TGTGCCACCAGCCCATTGGGGGTGTCGTACCAGTATCAGCCCCAGCATTTT	CATSPLGVSYQYQPQHF
-	TRBV28	TRBD1	TRBJ1-1	TGTGCCAGCAGTTTACGTGGGACAGGGGCCACTGAAGCTTTCTTT	CASSLRGTGATEAFF
few	TRBV27	TRBD2	TRBJ2-5	TGTGCCAGCAGTTTCGCGCCGGGACTAGGGGGAGAGACCCAGTACTTC	CASSFAPGLGGETQYF
few	TRBV7-6	-	TRBJ2-1	TGTGCCAGCAGCTCCTCCCCGCTATCTTACAATGAGCAGTTCTTC	CASSSSPLSYNEQFF
-	TRBV4-3	TRBD1	TRBJ1-5	TGCGCCAGCAGCCAAGAGCTCCACAGGGGTCGGGGTCAGCCCCAGCATTTT	CASSQELHRGRGQPQHF
few	TRBV12-3/TRBV12-4	-	TRBJ1-4	TGTGCCAGCAGTTTATCCCGGGGAAAACTGTTTTTT	CASSLSRGKLFF
few	TRBV6-2/TRBV6-3	-	TRBJ2-7	TGTGCCAGCAGCCGGGCCCCCCCTTACGAGCAGTACTTC	CASSRAPPYEQYF
few	TRBV11-2	-	TRBJ1-4	TGTGCCAGCAGGCTAATCGACGCAACTAATGAAAAACTGTTTTTT	CASRLIDATNEKLFF
-	TRBV2	TRBD1	TRBJ1-6	TGTGCCAGCAGTGGGGACAGAAATTCACCCCTCCACTTT	CASSGDRNSPLHF
-	TRBV2	-	TRBJ1-5	TGTGCCAGCAGTGAATCGGGGCCTTATAGCAATCAGCCCCAGCATTTT	CASSESGPYSNQPQHF
-	TRBV6-5	TRBD1	TRBJ1-2	TGTGCCAGCAGGCAACAGGGGGCCCGAAATGGCTACACCTTC	CASRQQGARNGYTF
few	TRBV28	TRBD2	TRBJ2-3	TGTGCCAGCAGCAATACCGGGACTAGCGGGTATTACACAGATACGCAGTATTTT	CASSNTGTSGYYTDTQYF
once	TRBV12-3/TRBV12-4	-	TRBJ2-3	TGTGCCAGCAATCCCGAGGGGACAGATACGCAGTATTTT	CASNPEGTDTQYF
-	TRBV27	TRBD1	TRBJ1-1	TGTGCCAGCAGACAACAGGGGGCCACTGAAGCTTTCTTT	CASRQQGATEAFF
few	TRBV24-1	TRBD1	TRBJ2-1	TGTGCCACCAGTGATCCGCGCCTCGACAGGGCGAGAGAGCAGTTCTTC	CATSDPRLDRAREQFF
many	TRBV7-2	-	TRBJ1-2	TGTGCCAGCAGCCCGGCGTCTGACGCTAGGGGCTACACCTTC	CASSPASDARGYTF
few	TRBV2	-	TRBJ1-6	TGTGCCAGCAGTTTGATGGAGGATAATTCACCCCTCCACTTT	CASSLMEDNSPLHF
-	TRBV27	-	TRBJ2-3	TGTGCCAGCAGTTTGAGGCTAGATACGCAGTATTTT	CASSLRLDTQYF
few	TRBV7-2	-	TRBJ2-5	TGTGCCAGCAGCTTAGATAGCGAAAGAGAGACCCAGTACTTC	CASSLDSERETQYF
many	TRBV7-3	-	TRBJ1-1	TGTGCCAGCAGCCTCCACGGGGGCACTGAAGCTTTCTTT	CASSLHGGTEAFF
once	TRBV20-1	TRBD2	TRBJ2-1	TGCAGTGCTCTCGGACTAGCGGGAGGTGGCTACAATGAGCAGTTCTTC	CSALGLAGGGYNEQFF
-	TRBV18	TRBD1	TRBJ2-1	TGTGCCAGCTCAGCGGACAGGGAAGGCAATGAGCAGTTCTTC	CASSADREGNEQFF
many	TRBV7-2	-	TRBJ1-5	TGTGCCAGCAACGACAGGTTGGGTCAGCCCCAGCATTTT	CASNDRLGQPQHF
few	TRBV7-6	-	TRBJ1-1	TGTGCCAGCAGCCCCGAGGGAAAGTGGATGAACACTGAAGCTTTCTTT	CASSPEGKWMNTEAFF
-	TRBV27	TRBD1	TRBJ1-2	TGTGCCAGCAGTTTGTGGGGAGGGGGCCCCACAATTAATTATGGCTACACCTTC	CASSLWGGGPTINYGYTF
few	TRBV7-2	-	TRBJ2-2	TGTGCCAGCAGCACCGGGACCGCGGGGACCGGGGAGCTGTTTTTT	CASSTGTAGTGELFF
once	TRBV29-1	TRBD2	TRBJ2-1	TGCAGCGTGGACGGGGGAGCGGGAGACTCAGGGTCCTACAATGAGCAGTTCTTC	CSVDGGAGDSGSYNEQFF
few	TRBV5-4	-	TRBJ2-2	TGTGCCAGCAGCTTCGGGGCAGGGGCGACCGGGGAGCTGTTTTTT	CASSFGAGATGELFF
-	TRBV20-1	-	TRBJ2-5	TGCAGGGAATCCGATCCGGAGGAGACCCAGTACTTC	CRESDPEETQYF
-	TRBV19	-	TRBJ1-3	TGTGCCAGTAGTATAGGCAGCGACTCTGGAAACACCATATATTTT	CASSIGSDSGNTIYF
-	TRBV9	TRBD2	TRBJ2-3	TGTGCCAGCAGCGAGGGTCGAGGGCGGGAGGGTAGCACAGATACGCAGTATTTT	CASSEGRGREGSTDTQYF
few	TRBV18	-	TRBJ2-5	TGTGCCAGCTCGCCTCCGGGACACCAAGAGACCCAGTACTTC	CASSPPGHQETQYF
few	TRBV12-3/TRBV12-4	-	TRBJ1-2	TGTGCCAGCAGTTTGGTTGGACGGTCCCTCTATGGCTACACCTTC	CASSLVGRSLYGYTF
-	TRBV5-1	-	TRBJ2-1	TGCGCCAGCAGTCTTAGCAACCCCTCCTACAATGAGCAGTTCTTC	CASSLSNPSYNEQFF
-	TRBV7-2	TRBD1	TRBJ1-5	TGTGCCAGCAGCCGACAGGGGCCCAATCAGCCCCAGCATTTT	CASSRQGPNQPQHF
once	TRBV6-8	-	TRBJ2-4	TGTGCCAGCAGCTACCGAAGCGTCGAAAACATTCAGTACTTC	CASSYRSVENIQYF
few	TRBV10-3	-	TRBJ2-3	TGTGCCATCAGTGGTTTGTTGGGTGTCGGCACAGATACGCAGTATTTT	CAISGLLGVGTDTQYF
many	TRBV7-2	TRBD1	TRBJ1-2	TGTGCCAGCAGCCGCTACATCCTTACTGGACAGGACTATGGCTACACCTTC	CASSRYILTGQDYGYTF
-	TRBV7-9	-	TRBJ1-1	TGTGCCAGCAGCCAGGGAGTCCGAAACACTGAAGCTTTCTTT	CASSQGVRNTEAFF
-	TRBV20-1	-	TRBJ1-4	TGCAGTGCTAGAGATGGAGGGTCTTGGGAAAAACTGTTTTTT	CSARDGGSWEKLFF
-	TRBV5-1	TRBD2	TRBJ2-1	TGCGCCAGCAGCTTGAGTACTAGCCGGGGGGATGAGCAGTTCTTC	CASSLSTSRGDEQFF
once	TRBV2	-	TRBJ1-1	TGTGCCAGCAGGGAGCGGGGATACACTGAAGCTTTCTTT	CASRERGYTEAFF
-	TRBV18	TRBD1	TRBJ1-5	TGTGCCAGCTCCGACGAGACAGGGTTTAATCAGCCCCAGCATTTT	CASSDETGFNQPQHF
-	TRBV7-2	-	TRBJ2-3	TGTGCCAGCAGCGCCGGGGGAGATACGCAGTATTTT	CASSAGGDTQYF
-	TRBV7-2	-	TRBJ2-4	TGTGCCAGCAGCTTAGTAGGTGGAGGGGGGGTCAAAAACATTCAGTACTTC	CASSLVGGGGVKNIQYF
-	TRBV2	TRBD1	TRBJ2-1	TGTGCCAGCAGCCGACAGGGGATTTCCAATGAGCAGTTCTTC	CASSRQGISNEQFF
-	TRBV7-8	-	TRBJ1-1	TGTGCCAGCAGCTTAGCTAAGCGGGGGAACACTGAAGCTTTCTTT	CASSLAKRGNTEAFF
-	TRBV7-2	-	TRBJ2-3	TGTGCCAGCAGCTTAGTCGGGGGAGCAGATACGCAGTATTTT	CASSLVGGADTQYF
-	TRBV7-4	-	TRBJ1-6	TGTGCCAGCAGCACCAACCCAGGCAATTCACCCCTCCACTTT	CASSTNPGNSPLHF
-	TRBV3-1	-	TRBJ2-5	TGTGCCAGCAGACGAGGACAACAAGAGACCCAGTACTTC	CASRRGQQETQYF
-	TRBV7-2	-	TRBJ1-3	TGTGCCAGCAGCTTAGGCAGGGAGTACGGAAACACCATATATTTT	CASSLGREYGNTIYF
few	TRBV20-1	TRBD2	TRBJ2-3	TGCAGTGCTAGAGCCTTGGCGGGGGGCCGCACAGATACGCAGTATTTT	CSARALAGGRTDTQYF
few	TRBV7-2	-	TRBJ1-4	TGTGCCAGCAGCTTAGAGGGGCAGGGCGGGACGAAACTGTTTTTT	CASSLEGQGGTKLFF
few	TRBV6-2/TRBV6-3	-	TRBJ1-1	TGTGCCAGCAGTTACTCGATGCGGGCCAAGAACACTGAAGCTTTCTTT	CASSYSMRAKNTEAFF
-	TRBV5-1	-	TRBJ2-5	TGCGCCAGCAGCCGGAGTGCAGAGACCCAGTACTTC	CASSRSAETQYF
-	TRBV19	TRBD1	TRBJ1-2	TGTGCCAGTACGGGACAGATCCCCGGGAGCTATGGCTACACCTTC	CASTGQIPGSYGYTF